This T cell receptor beta chain derives from a study of early T cells in non-severe SARS-CoV-2 infection. Study context: Chains were unpaired, as sequencing was done on bulk RNA from unsorted whole blood. General study points: A preference for anti-spike CD8 responses marked VDJdb matching, which missed private and CD4 specificities.

The CDR3 sequence is 12 residues long. V was cut by 5 bases and J by 7 bases, with 12 bases left in between. This clonotype was detected ten times or more. Antigen: not known. Attachment of unique molecular identifiers to individual cDNA molecules was performed. TCRdb processed the 5' RACE reads anew with MiXCR; each CDR3 protein has one entry. The sample shows some 23,000 distinct CDR3 sequences, roughly 5.3% of them seen only once. The chain couples TRBV12-3 or TRBV12-4 to TRBJ2-7; the D is unclear. The sequenced sample consisted of whole blood. The TCR comes from an adult who was a healthcare worker with PCR-confirmed SARS-CoV-2 infection or an uninfected control (not recorded which). The CDR3 is CASSVFGREQYF. Here the CDR3 DNA reads TGTGCCAGCAGTGTTTTCGGTAGGGAGCAGTACTTC.